The clone carrying this T cell receptor (beta chain) was counted a few times. Antigen unknown. The data derive from a study of blood T cells in healthy people across ages. Whole-study findings and limits: Aged donors had fewer naive CD4+ cells and lower diversity than long-lived donors. Lack of knowledge of donor CMV status possibly confounded expanded clonotype changes.

Sample-barcoded 5' priming and a J-beta primer mix drove a second PCR of about 6 to 12 cycles. Each cDNA molecule carried a tag from a template-switch adaptor that contained 12 random nucleotides. TCRdb reprocessed the 5' RACE reads via MiXCR and lists one record per CDR3 protein. The sample contains just over 1 million distinct CDR3 sequences, 45% of which appear only once. This receptor was obtained from a woman aged 55-69 years in good health. Sequenced material: blood.

The CDR3: CSTQGATHRETQYF. Here the CDR3 DNA reads TGCAGTACGCAGGGGGCCACACATAGAGAGACCCAGTACTTC. The rearrangement links TRBV20-1 to TRBJ2-5; 8 bases are shared with TRBD1. Germline CDR1 and CDR2: DFQATT and SNEGSKA (reference sequence). After removal of 8 bases from V and 4 bases from J, the junction contained 12 bases not matched to a gene. This CDR3 has 14 residues.